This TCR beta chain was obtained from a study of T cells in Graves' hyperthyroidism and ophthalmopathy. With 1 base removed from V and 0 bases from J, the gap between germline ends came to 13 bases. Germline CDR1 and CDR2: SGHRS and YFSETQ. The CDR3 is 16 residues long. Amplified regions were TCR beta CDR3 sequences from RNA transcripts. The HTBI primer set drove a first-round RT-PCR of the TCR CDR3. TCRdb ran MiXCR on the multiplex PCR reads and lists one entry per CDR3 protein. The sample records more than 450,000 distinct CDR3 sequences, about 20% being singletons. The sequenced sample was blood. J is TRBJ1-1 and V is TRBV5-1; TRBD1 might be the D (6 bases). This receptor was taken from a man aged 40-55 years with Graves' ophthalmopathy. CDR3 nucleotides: TGCGCCAGCAGCTTGAGGGGGGACCTCTTGAACACTGAAGCTTTCTTT. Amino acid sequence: CASSLRGDLLNTEAFF.